This T cell receptor beta chain comes out of a study of cytomegalovirus exposure and HLA in healthy donors. Regarding the study as a whole: CMV serostatus alone was available as immune exposure information.

PCR employed 60 Vbeta and 13 Jbeta primers. The data were produced by immunoSEQ multiplex PCR, yet TCRdb's version contains in-frame clones alone and is incomplete. The repertoire holds 95,000 to 150,000 clones, with under 85% as singletons. As for this clone: What it recognizes is unknown.

J lost 1 base, V lost 4 bases, and 7 bases had no gene match. The CDR3 runs 16 residues. Germline V gene sequence: CDR1 MGHRA, CDR2 YSYEKL. The TCR sequence derives from a human donor in good health. This chain joins TRBV4-1 and TRBJ1-1; the match to TRBD1 covers 9 bases. The sequenced sample was PBMCs. The CDR3 is CASSPEGTGTNTEAFF. In DNA, the CDR3 is TGCGCCAGCAGCCCTGAAGGGACAGGGACGAACACTGAAGCTTTCTTT.